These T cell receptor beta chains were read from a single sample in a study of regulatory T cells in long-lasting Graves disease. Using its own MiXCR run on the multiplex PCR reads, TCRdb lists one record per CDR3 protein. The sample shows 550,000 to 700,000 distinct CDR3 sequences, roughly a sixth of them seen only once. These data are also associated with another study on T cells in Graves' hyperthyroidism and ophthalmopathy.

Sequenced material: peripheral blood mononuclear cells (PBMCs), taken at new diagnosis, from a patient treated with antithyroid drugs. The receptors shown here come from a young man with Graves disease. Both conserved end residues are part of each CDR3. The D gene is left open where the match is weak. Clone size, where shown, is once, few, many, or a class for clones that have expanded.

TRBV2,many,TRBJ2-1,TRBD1,CASSSFRDRAGIF,TGTGCCAGCAGTTCCTTTCGGGACAGGGCTGGGATCTTC
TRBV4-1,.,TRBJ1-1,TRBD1,CASSKQGQLNTEAFF,TGCGCCAGCAGCAAACAGGGACAGCTGAACACTGAAGCTTTCTTT
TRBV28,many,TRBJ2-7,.,CASSYGDRRSYEQYF,TGTGCCAGCAGTTACGGGGACCGACGCTCCTACGAGCAGTACTTC
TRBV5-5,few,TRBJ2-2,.,CASSLEVADTGELFF,TGTGCCAGCAGCTTGGAGGTCGCGGACACCGGGGAGCTGTTTTTT
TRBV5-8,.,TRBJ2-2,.,CASSLGDANTGELFF,TGTGCCAGCAGCTTGGGGGATGCTAACACCGGGGAGCTGTTTTTT
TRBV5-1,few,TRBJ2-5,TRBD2,CASTAGVGWQETQYF,TGCGCCAGCACAGCGGGAGTTGGGTGGCAAGAGACCCAGTACTTC
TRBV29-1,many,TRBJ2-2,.,CSVGGRNTGELFF,TGCAGCGTTGGAGGGCGAAACACCGGGGAGCTGTTTTTT
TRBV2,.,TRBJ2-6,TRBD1,CASSRDRQSSGANVLTF,TGTGCCAGCAGCCGGGACAGGCAGAGCTCTGGGGCCAACGTCCTGACTTTC
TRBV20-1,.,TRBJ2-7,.,CSARLIGGDPYEQYF,TGCAGTGCTAGATTAATTGGGGGCGACCCCTACGAGCAGTACTTC
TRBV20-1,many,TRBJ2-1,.,CSAPQRASSYNEQFF,TGCAGTGCCCCCCAGCGGGCCAGCTCCTACAATGAGCAGTTCTTC
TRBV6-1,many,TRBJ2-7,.,CASSRGFYEQYF,TGTGCCAGCAGTCGGGGGTTCTACGAGCAGTACTTC
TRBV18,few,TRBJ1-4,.,CASSPRGDLATNEKLFF,TGTGCCAGCTCACCACGGGGGGACCTCGCAACTAATGAAAAACTGTTTTTT
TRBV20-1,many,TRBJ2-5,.,CSATRAQTEAQYF,TGCAGTGCTACCCGGGCCCAAACCGAGGCCCAGTACTTC
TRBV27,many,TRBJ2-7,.,CASSSRDSSFYEQYF,TGTGCCAGCAGCTCAAGGGACTCCTCTTTCTACGAGCAGTACTTC
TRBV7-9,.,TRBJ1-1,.,CASSLIRGGLAEAFF,TGTGCCAGCAGCTTAATTCGGGGCGGATTGGCTGAAGCTTTCTTT
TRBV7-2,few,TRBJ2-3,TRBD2,CASSPEWGGGPTDTQYF,TGTGCCAGCAGCCCAGAGTGGGGGGGAGGGCCTACAGATACGCAGTATTTT
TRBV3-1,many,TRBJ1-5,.,CASSQWSNQPQHF,TGTGCCAGCAGCCAATGGAGCAATCAGCCCCAGCATTTT
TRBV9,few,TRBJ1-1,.,CASSGQQNTEAFF,TGTGCCAGCAGCGGGCAGCAGAACACTGAAGCTTTCTTT
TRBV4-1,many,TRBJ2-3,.,CASSQDGVSDTQYF,TGCGCCAGCAGCCAAGACGGAGTGTCGGATACGCAGTATTTT
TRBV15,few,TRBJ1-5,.,CATSRVGGSNQPQHF,TGTGCCACCAGCAGAGTTGGGGGTAGCAATCAGCCCCAGCATTTT
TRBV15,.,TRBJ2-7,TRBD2,CATSRDAGDHEQYF,TGTGCCACCAGCAGAGATGCGGGGGACCACGAGCAGTACTTC
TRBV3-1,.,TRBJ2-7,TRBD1,CASPPKQGDYEQYF,TGTGCCAGCCCACCAAAACAGGGGGACTACGAGCAGTACTTC
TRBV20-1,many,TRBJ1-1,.,CSARGTSNTEAFF,TGCAGTGCTAGGGGGACAAGTAACACTGAAGCTTTCTTT
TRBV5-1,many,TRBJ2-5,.,CASSLAVGGPRETQYF,TGCGCCAGCAGCTTGGCCGTGGGGGGACCAAGAGAGACCCAGTACTTC
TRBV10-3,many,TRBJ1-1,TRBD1,CAIRGTGGWTEAFF,TGTGCCATCAGGGGGACAGGGGGCTGGACTGAAGCTTTCTTT